Below are 19 T cell receptor beta chains sequenced from a single sample in a study of T cell responses to AZD1222 COVID-19 vaccine. TCRdb keeps only in-frame clones here, not all; method: immunoSEQ multiplex PCR. The sample contains roughly 130,000 clones, about nine tenths of which appear only once. This sample comprised peripheral blood, obtained on day 0 of AZD1222 vaccination. The source of these receptors is an adult in good health.

V usage is TRBV6-5 and J usage is TRBJ1-4, with 8 positions matching TRBD1. The germline V gene has CDR1 MNHEY and CDR2 SVGAGI. The CDR3 covers 15 residues. The ends lost 6 bases at V and 8 bases at J; junction bases unmatched: 11. CDR3 sequence: CASSARTGRGEKLFF. CDR3 DNA sequence: TGTGCCAGCAGCGCCCGGACAGGGCGGGGGGAAAAACTGTTTTTT.

The rearrangement joins TRBV4-3 to TRBJ2-7; perhaps TRBD2 as D (6 bases). Deletions cut 1 base from V and 2 bases from J, with 12 bases between. The CDR3 spans 15 residues. The germline gives CDR1 LGHNA, CDR2 YSLEER. This chain's CDR3 is CASSQVPGGTYEQYF. CDR3 DNA sequence: TGCGCCAGCAGCCAAGTACCCGGGGGAACCTACGAGCAGTACTTC.

The gene calls are TRBV7-7 and TRBJ2-7; D might be TRBD2 (5 bases). V gave up 5 bases and J gave up 0 bases, with 11 bases separating them. The CDR3 sequence is 14 residues long. Germline CDR1 SSHAT, CDR2 FNYEAQ (reference sequence). Written as DNA, the CDR3 is TGTGCCAGCAGCCCTACGGCGGGCTCCTACGAGCAGTACTTC. Its translation: CASSPTAGSYEQYF.

In its sample, this clone was seen a few times. This chain uses TRBV2 with TRBJ2-3, with a weak D call TRBD2 (5 bases). The V and J ends lost 4 bases and 6 bases respectively, with 5 bases between them. Germline CDR1 reads SNHLY; CDR2 reads FYNNEI. This CDR3 region has 11 residues. CDR3 loop: CASSGEDTQYF. As DNA, the CDR3 is TGTGCCAGCAGTGGGGAGGATACGCAGTATTTT. The variable domain in full, with the rest retrieved from reference TRBV2 and TRBJ2-3, is EPEVTQTPSHQVTQMGQEVILRCVPISNHLYFYWYRQILGQKVEFLVSFYNNEISEKSEIFDDQFSVERPDGSNFTLKIRSTKLEDSAMYFCASSGEDTQYFGPGTRLTVL.

The J gene is TRBJ1-1, the V gene TRBV5-5; D unresolved. The V end lost 0 bases, the J end lost 1 base, and 4 bases lay between the germline ends. The CDR3 is 13 residues long. The germline V gene has CDR1 SGHKS and CDR2 YYEKEE (reference sequence). The CDR3 sequence is CASSLDRNTEAFF. In nucleotides, the CDR3 is TGTGCCAGCAGCTTGGATAGGAACACTGAAGCTTTCTTT.

The rearrangement links TRBV4-1 to TRBJ1-3, with 7 bases aligning to TRBD1. This CDR3 region has 17 residues. V shed 3 bases and J 0 bases; nucleotides not matched to a gene: 8. The germline V gene encodes CDR1 MGHRA and CDR2 YSYEKL. The CDR3 region is CASSQGRTGYSGNTIYF. CDR3 nucleotide sequence: TGCGCCAGCAGCCAGGGGCGGACAGGCTACTCTGGAAACACCATATATTTT.

In its sample, this clone was seen a few times. The rearrangement uses TRBV6-1 and TRBJ2-7, with 9 bases lining up with TRBD1. In germline, CDR1 is MNHNS, CDR2 SASEGT. J lost 1 base, V lost 2 bases, and 3 bases had no gene match. This CDR3 contains 15 residues. The CDR3 reads CASSERGQGSYEQYF. Here the CDR3 DNA reads TGTGCCAGCAGTGAACGCGGACAGGGGTCCTACGAGCAGTACTTC.

The chain combines TRBV30 with TRBJ1-3; D is undetermined. Germline CDR1 GTSNPN, CDR2 SVGIG (reference sequence). The CDR3 covers 13 residues. The germline V and J ends were trimmed by 1 base and 4 bases, with 8 bases remaining between them. CDR3 protein: CAWSGLLGNTIYF. In nucleotides, the CDR3 is TGTGCCTGGAGTGGCCTCCTGGGAAACACCATATATTTT.

The chain combines TRBV7-2 with TRBJ2-1; D may be TRBD1 or TRBD2 (6 bases each). Trimming left V 1 base short and J 10 bases short, with 11 bases between. The CDR3 runs 13 residues. In germline, CDR1 is SGHTA, CDR2 FQGNSA. The CDR3 sequence: CASSLEGGREQFF. The CDR3 region has the DNA TGTGCCAGCAGCTTAGAAGGGGGGCGCGAGCAGTTCTTC.

The V gene is TRBV27, the J gene TRBJ1-3; D uncertain. The V end was cut by 3 bases, the J end by 0 bases, with 3 bases between. Germline CDR1 is MNHEY and CDR2 is SMNVEV (reference sequence). The CDR3 length is 13 residues. In nucleotides, the CDR3 is TGTGCCAGCAGTTTCTCCTCTGGAAACACCATATATTTT. Residues: CASSFSSGNTIYF.

The chain joins TRBV6-2 or TRBV6-3 to TRBJ1-4; D not resolved. The V end was cut by 8 bases, the J end by 0 bases, with 10 bases between. The CDR3 covers 14 residues. CDR1 MNHEY and CDR2 SVGEGT come from the germline V gene. The CDR3 nucleotides read TGTGCCAGCCGCCCTTCAGCAACTAATGAAAAACTGTTTTTT. This sequence encodes CASRPSATNEKLFF.

This chain connects TRBV5-6 to TRBJ1-5; D remains ambiguous. V shed 1 base and J shed 3 bases, with 5 bases lying between them. The V gene's germline CDR1 is SGHDT and CDR2 YYEEEE. The CDR3 has 13 amino acids. CDR3: CASSLQNNQPQHF. The DNA for the CDR3 is TGTGCCAGCAGCTTGCAAAACAATCAGCCCCAGCATTTT.

The chain uses TRBV15 and TRBJ1-5; D gene uncertain. The CDR3 contains 14 residues. V was trimmed by 5 bases and J by 3 bases, leaving 11 bases between them. CDR1 is LNHNV, CDR2 YYDKDF, per germline (reference sequence). CDR3 residues: CATSPTVFNQPQHF. DNA for the CDR3: TGTGCCACCAGCCCGACGGTATTCAATCAGCCCCAGCATTTT.

There are a few counts of this clone. The genes are TRBV7-3 and TRBJ1-5; the D is unclear. V lost 5 bases and J 3 bases, leaving 11 bases between the germline ends. CDR1 and CDR2 (germline): SGHTA, FQGTGA. CDR3 length: 14 amino acids. The CDR3 DNA is TGTGCCAGCAGCCCGGACGGTGTCAATCAGCCCCAGCATTTT. Its translation: CASSPDGVNQPQHF.

This clone was seen once. The J gene is TRBJ1-2, the V gene TRBV27; D is perhaps TRBD1 (6 bases). Germline values: CDR1 MNHEY, CDR2 SMNVEV (reference sequence). The CDR3 length is 15 residues. V lost 2 bases to trimming and J lost 2 bases, with 12 bases between them. The CDR3 loop reads CASSLRPGDNYGYTF. CDR3 DNA: TGTGCCAGCAGTTTAAGGCCAGGGGACAACTATGGCTACACCTTC.

The CDR3 region has the DNA TGTGCCAGCAGCGCGGACGCCACCGGGGAGCTGTTTTTT. Protein product: CASSADATGELFF. The chain recombines TRBV7-7 with TRBJ2-2; D gene uncertain. The germline gives CDR1 SSHAT, CDR2 FNYEAQ (reference sequence). V lost 5 bases, J lost 4 bases, and 8 bases lay in between. The CDR3 is 13 amino acids.

This sequence joins TRBV7-2 and TRBJ2-4; TRBD1 agrees at 8 bases. J lost 0 bases, V lost 0 bases, and 4 bases had no gene match. CDR1 SGHTA and CDR2 FQGNSA come from the germline V gene. The CDR3 runs 17 residues. CDR3 nucleotide sequence: TGTGCCAGCAGCTTAGCGCGGGACAGGATAGCCAAAAACATTCAGTACTTC. This sequence encodes CASSLARDRIAKNIQYF.

The chain couples TRBV19 to TRBJ1-1; D is unclear. V shed 7 bases and J shed 0 bases, with 12 bases lying between them. This CDR3 is built from 14 residues. Germline lookup yields CDR1 LNHDA and CDR2 SQIVND (reference sequence). CDR3 sequence (DNA): TGTGCCAGTAACATAGGGCAGTTGAACACTGAAGCTTTCTTT. Translated: CASNIGQLNTEAFF.

This chain joins TRBV11-2 and TRBJ2-3; 8 bases map to TRBD1. There are 14 residues in the CDR3. After removal of 3 bases from V and 3 bases from J, the junction contained 2 bases not matched to a gene. Looked up from germline, CDR1 is SGHAT and CDR2 is FQNNGV. The CDR3 region has the DNA TGTGCCAGCAGCTTCGGGACAGGTACAGATACGCAGTATTTT. This translates into CASSFGTGTDTQYF.